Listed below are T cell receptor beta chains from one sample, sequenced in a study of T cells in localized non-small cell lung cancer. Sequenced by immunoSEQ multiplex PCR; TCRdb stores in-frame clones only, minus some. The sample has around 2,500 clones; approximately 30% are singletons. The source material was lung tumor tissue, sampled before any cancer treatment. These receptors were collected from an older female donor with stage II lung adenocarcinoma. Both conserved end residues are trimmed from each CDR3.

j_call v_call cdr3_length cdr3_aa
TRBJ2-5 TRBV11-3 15 ASSLGGAGEVRETQY
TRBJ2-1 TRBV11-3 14 ASSILSGGSYNEQF
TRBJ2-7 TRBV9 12 ASSPGTGAYEQY
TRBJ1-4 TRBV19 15 ASSIGRRMGEMGKLF
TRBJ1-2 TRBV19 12 ASRTDRAGLGYT
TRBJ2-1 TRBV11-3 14 ASSLVASGGYNEQF
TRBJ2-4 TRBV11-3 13 ASSLGVLAKNIQY
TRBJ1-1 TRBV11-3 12 ASSLRGVNTEAF
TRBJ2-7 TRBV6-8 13 ASRKTGTGLREQY
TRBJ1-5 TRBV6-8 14 ASSDPRGGSNQPQH
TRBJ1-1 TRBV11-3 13 ASSLGGSGATEAF
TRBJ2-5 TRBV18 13 ASSPPVARDPTQY
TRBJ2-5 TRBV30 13 AWSVSGRPRETQY
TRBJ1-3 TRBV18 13 ASTDGTGSGNTIY
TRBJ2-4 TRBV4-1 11 ASSQDPGNIQY
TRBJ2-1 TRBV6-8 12 ASSSGDRTNEQF
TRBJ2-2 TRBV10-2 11 ASTGDFSGELF
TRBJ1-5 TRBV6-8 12 ASSLENPNQPQH
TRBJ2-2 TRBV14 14 ASSGLWRRNTGELF
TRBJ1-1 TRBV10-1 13 ASSESPTGVTEAF
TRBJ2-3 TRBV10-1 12 ASSDRGTSDTQY
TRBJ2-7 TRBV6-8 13 ASSYSGYPSYEQY
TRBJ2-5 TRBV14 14 ASSQTTRGGWETQY
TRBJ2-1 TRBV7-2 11 ASSLTRDNEQF
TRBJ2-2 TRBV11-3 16 ASSLGGRLAVNTGELF
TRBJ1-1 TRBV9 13 ASSARQDFLTEAF
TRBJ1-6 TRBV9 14 ASSENGRTSHSPLH
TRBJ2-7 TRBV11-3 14 ASSLRGGTSTYEQY
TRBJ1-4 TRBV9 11 ASSPSGGEKLF
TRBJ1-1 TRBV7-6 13 ASSFGGYGNTEAF
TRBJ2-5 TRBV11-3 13 ASSQGLSGSETQY
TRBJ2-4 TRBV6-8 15 ASTERAAFLAKNIQY
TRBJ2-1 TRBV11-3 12 ASSLDGVLDEQF
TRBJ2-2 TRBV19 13 ASSPRASGTGELF
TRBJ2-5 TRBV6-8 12 ASRETGAQETQY
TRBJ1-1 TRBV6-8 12 ASSYHRVDTEAF
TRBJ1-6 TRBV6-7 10 ASSEGLVPLH
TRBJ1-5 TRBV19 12 ASSMWSGGQPQH
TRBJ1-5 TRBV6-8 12 AISHDRDPQPQH
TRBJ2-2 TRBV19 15 ASSRTSGSADTGELF
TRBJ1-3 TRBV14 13 ASSRSRGRGNTIY
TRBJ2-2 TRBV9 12 ASNRDRETGELF
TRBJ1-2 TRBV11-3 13 ASSYKQGVVGGYT
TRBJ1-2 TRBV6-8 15 ASRGPGQRRGNYGYT
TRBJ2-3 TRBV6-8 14 ASSDSAGSSTDTQY
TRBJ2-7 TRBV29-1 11 SVEPAGGGEQY
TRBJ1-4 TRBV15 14 ATSRDLGGTNEKLF
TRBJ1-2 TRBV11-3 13 ASSFRDRPGYGYT
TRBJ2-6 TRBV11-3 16 ASSSWTGILSGANVLT
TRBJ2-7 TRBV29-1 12 SVVLGAPSYEQY
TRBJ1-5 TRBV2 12 ASSPRVGNQPQH
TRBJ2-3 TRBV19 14 ASSPLWRGVADTQY
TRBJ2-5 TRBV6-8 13 AISVASGAQETQY
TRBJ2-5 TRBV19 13 ATADRAALGETQY
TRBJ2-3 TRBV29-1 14 SVDPGQGVGADTQY